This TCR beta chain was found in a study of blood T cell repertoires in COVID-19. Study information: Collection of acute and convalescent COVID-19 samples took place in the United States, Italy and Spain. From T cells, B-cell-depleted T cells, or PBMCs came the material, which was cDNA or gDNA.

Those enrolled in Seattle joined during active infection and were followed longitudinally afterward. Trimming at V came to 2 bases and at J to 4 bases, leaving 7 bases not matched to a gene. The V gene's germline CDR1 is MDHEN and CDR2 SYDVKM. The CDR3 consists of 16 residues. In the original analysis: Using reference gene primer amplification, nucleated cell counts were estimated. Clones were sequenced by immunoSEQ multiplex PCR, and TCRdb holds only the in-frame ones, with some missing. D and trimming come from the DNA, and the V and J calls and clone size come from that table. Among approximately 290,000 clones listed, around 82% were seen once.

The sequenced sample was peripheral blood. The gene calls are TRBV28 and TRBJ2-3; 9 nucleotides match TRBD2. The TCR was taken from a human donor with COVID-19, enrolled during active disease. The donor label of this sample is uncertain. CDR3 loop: CASSLVSGRGADTQYF. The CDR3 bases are TGTGCCAGCAGTTTAGTTAGCGGGAGAGGGGCAGATACGCAGTATTTT.